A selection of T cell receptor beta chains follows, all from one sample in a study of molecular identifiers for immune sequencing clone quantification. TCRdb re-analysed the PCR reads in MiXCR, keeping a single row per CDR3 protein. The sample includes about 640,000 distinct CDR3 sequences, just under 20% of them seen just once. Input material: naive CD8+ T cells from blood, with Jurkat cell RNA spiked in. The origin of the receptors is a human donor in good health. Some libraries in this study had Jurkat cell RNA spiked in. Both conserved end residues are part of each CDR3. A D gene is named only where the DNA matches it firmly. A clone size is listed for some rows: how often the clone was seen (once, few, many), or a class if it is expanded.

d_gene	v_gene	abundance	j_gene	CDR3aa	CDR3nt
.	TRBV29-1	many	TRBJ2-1	CSVEAEGGKSNEQFF	TGCAGCGTTGAAGCAGAGGGGGGAAAGAGTAATGAGCAGTTCTTC
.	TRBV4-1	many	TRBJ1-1	CASSQVQPNTEAFF	TGCGCCAGCAGCCAAGTCCAGCCGAACACTGAAGCTTTCTTT
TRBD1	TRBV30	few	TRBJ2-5	CAWSSPGQGGETQYF	TGTGCCTGGAGTTCTCCGGGACAGGGAGGGGAGACCCAGTACTTC
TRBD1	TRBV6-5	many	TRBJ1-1	CASNLGTEFTEAFF	TGTGCCAGCAATCTCGGGACAGAATTCACTGAAGCTTTCTTT
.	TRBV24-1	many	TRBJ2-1	CATSDWTGVNEQFF	TGTGCCACCAGTGACTGGACGGGAGTCAATGAGCAGTTCTTC
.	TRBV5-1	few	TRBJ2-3	CASSWLGVTDTQYF	TGCGCCAGCAGCTGGCTAGGGGTGACAGATACGCAGTATTTT
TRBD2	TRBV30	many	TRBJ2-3	CAWGSGATTDTQYF	TGTGCCTGGGGTAGCGGGGCGACCACAGATACGCAGTATTTT
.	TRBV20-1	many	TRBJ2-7	CSAIGYEQYF	TGCAGTGCTATCGGCTACGAGCAGTACTTC
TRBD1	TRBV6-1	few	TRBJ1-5	CASSEVRGLSQPQHF	TGTGCCAGCAGTGAAGTCAGGGGGCTAAGTCAGCCCCAGCATTTT
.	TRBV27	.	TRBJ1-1	CASCKTENTEAFF	TGTGCCAGCTGTAAGACAGAGAACACTGAAGCTTTCTTT
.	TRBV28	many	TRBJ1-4	CASSLPTGGEKLFF	TGTGCCAGCAGTTTACCGACCGGTGGTGAAAAACTGTTTTTT
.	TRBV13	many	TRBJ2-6	CASSLNGPGANVLTF	TGTGCCAGCAGCTTAAATGGGCCTGGGGCCAACGTCCTGACTTTC
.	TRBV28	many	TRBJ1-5	CASSLKVTGTRNQPQHF	TGTGCCAGCAGTTTGAAAGTAACGGGTACGAGGAATCAGCCCCAGCATTTT
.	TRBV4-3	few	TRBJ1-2	CASSQEVSANYGYTF	TGCGCCAGCAGCCAAGAAGTGTCCGCTAACTATGGCTACACCTTC
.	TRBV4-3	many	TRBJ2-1	CASSQDRGSSYNEQFF	TGCGCCAGCAGCCAAGATAGGGGCAGCTCCTACAATGAGCAGTTCTTC
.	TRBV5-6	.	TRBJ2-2	CASSLAGVPGELFF	TGTGCCAGCAGCTTGGCCGGAGTCCCCGGGGAGCTGTTTTTT
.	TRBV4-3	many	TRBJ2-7	CASSQGVWVYEQYF	TGCGCCAGCAGCCAAGGGGTGTGGGTGTACGAGCAGTACTTC
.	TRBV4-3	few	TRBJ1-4	CASSQVWRGGGEKLFF	TGCGCCAGCAGCCAAGTTTGGCGAGGGGGGGGTGAAAAACTGTTTTTT
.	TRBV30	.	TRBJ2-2	CVWTTTGELFF	TGTGTCTGGACGACCACCGGGGAGCTGTTTTTT
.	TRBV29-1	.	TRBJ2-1	CSVEDPQANYNEQFF	TGCAGCGTTGAAGATCCTCAGGCGAACTACAATGAGCAGTTCTTC
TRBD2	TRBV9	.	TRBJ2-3	CASSLTDSGGEDTLYF	TGTGCCAGCAGCCTCACCGATAGCGGGGGGGAAGATACGCTGTATTTT
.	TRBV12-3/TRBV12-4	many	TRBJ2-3	CASRSQVRSGPDTQYF	TGTGCCAGCAGATCACAGGTTCGAAGTGGGCCAGATACGCAGTATTTT
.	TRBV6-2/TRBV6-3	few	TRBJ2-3	CASSYSSAGQVTDTQYF	TGTGCCAGCAGTTACTCTTCTGCTGGGCAGGTCACAGATACGCAGTATTTT
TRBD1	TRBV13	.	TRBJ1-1	CASSPSDRGLDSTEAFF	TGTGCCAGCAGCCCATCGGACAGGGGGCTTGATTCCACTGAAGCTTTCTTT
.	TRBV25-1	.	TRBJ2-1	CASSEGCNEQFF	TGTGCCAGCAGTGAGGGGTGCAATGAGCAGTTCTTC
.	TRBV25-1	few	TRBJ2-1	CASSPKPGMNEQFF	TGTGCCAGCAGCCCCAAGCCAGGGATGAATGAGCAGTTCTTC
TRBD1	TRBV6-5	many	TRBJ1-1	CASSWGWDRRYEAFF	TGTGCCAGCAGTTGGGGTTGGGACAGGCGTTATGAAGCTTTCTTT
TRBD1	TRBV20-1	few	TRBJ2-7	CSASIGQGFYEQYF	TGCAGTGCTAGTATCGGACAGGGGTTCTACGAGCAGTACTTC
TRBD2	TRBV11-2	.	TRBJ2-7	CASSLGRGGHEQYF	TGTGCCAGCAGCTTAGGGCGGGGGGGCCACGAACAGTACTTC
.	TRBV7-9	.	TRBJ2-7	CASSPDRSVTYEQYF	TGTGCCAGCAGCCCCGACAGAAGTGTAACCTACGAGCAGTACTTC
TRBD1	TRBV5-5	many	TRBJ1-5	CASSLGTGEQPQHF	TGTGCCAGCAGCTTGGGGACAGGGGAGCAGCCCCAGCATTTT
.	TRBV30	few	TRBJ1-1	CAWGQINTEAFF	TGTGCCTGGGGACAGATAAACACTGAAGCTTTCTTT
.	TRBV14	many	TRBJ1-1	CASTTGMNTEAFF	TGTGCCAGCACCACAGGGATGAACACTGAAGCTTTCTTT
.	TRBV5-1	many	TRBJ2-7	CASSLKGLAYEQYF	TGCGCCAGCAGCTTGAAGGGCCTAGCGTACGAGCAGTACTTC
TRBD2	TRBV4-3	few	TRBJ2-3	CASSHGGRADTQYF	TGCGCCAGCAGTCACGGCGGGAGAGCTGATACGCAGTATTTT
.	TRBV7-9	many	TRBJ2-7	CASSGGEQYF	TGTGCCTCCTCTGGGGGAGAGCAGTACTTC
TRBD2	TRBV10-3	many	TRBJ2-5	CAIKPGLEETQYF	TGTGCCATCAAACCGGGACTAGAAGAGACCCAGTACTTC
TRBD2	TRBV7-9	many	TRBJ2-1	CASSLTLAVYNEQFF	TGTGCCAGCAGCTTAACACTAGCGGTATACAATGAGCAGTTCTTC
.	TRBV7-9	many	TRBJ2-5	CASPPPRSTETQYF	TGTGCCAGCCCCCCCCCCCGGTCCACGGAGACCCAGTACTTC
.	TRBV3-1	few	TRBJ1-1	CASSPREQLWVAFF	TGTGCCAGCAGCCCAAGAGAACAGTTATGGGTGGCTTTCTTT
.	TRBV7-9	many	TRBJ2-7	CASNPGQSPYEQYF	TGTGCCAGCAACCCCGGACAGAGTCCCTACGAGCAGTACTTC